This is a list of T cell receptor beta chains from one sample in a study of cytomegalovirus exposure and HLA in healthy donors. The method was immunoSEQ multiplex PCR; TCRdb's version includes in-frame clones alone and lacks a portion of them. The table includes about 82,000 clones, roughly four fifths detected once. Sample: PBMCs. Receptors were obtained from a woman in her 50s in good health and CMV-seropositive. CDR3s include the opening cysteine and the closing phenylalanine or tryptophan. D genes are given only for firm matches. Only part of the rows carry a size: once, few, many, or a class if the clone is expanded.

d_gene	abundance	v_gene	j_gene	CDR3aa
.	.	TRBV30	TRBJ2-7	CAWSVSREQYF
TRBD1	.	TRBV2	TRBJ1-5	CASSADRGFSQPQHF
TRBD1	.	TRBV10-2	TRBJ1-1	CASRTGTENTEAFF
TRBD1	.	TRBV5-4	TRBJ1-3	CASSRGTVSGNTIYF
TRBD1	once	TRBV2	TRBJ2-7	CASGGQGVHEQYF
.	.	TRBV29-1	TRBJ2-1	CSAPGVYNEQFF
.	.	TRBV28	TRBJ1-4	CASRKGEASEKLFF
.	.	TRBV28	TRBJ1-1	CASSTGYLNTEAFF
TRBD1	.	TRBV13	TRBJ2-3	CASRDRGTDTQYF
.	.	TRBV5-1	TRBJ1-2	CASSPAGQSYGYTF
.	.	TRBV5-6	TRBJ1-3	CASSPGGRGNTIYF
.	.	TRBV19	TRBJ2-3	CASSRGGADTQYF
.	.	TRBV7-9	TRBJ1-4	CASSLGTAINEKLFF
.	.	TRBV28	TRBJ1-1	CASRTGGTEAFF
.	few	TRBV5-4	TRBJ1-2	CASSLGGGTGGYTF
TRBD1	.	TRBV25-1	TRBJ2-1	CASSEYGPGQNANNEQFF
.	.	TRBV9	TRBJ2-7	CASSVGGRASEQYF
.	once	TRBV18	TRBJ1-5	CASSPDINNQPQHF
.	.	TRBV5-4	TRBJ2-1	CASSLGGVVGGEQFF
TRBD1	.	TRBV19	TRBJ2-6	CASSAAGGATGANVLTF
.	.	TRBV7-3	TRBJ1-2	CASSLQGSGYTF
TRBD2	few	TRBV10-1	TRBJ2-1	CASSALAGVGSEQFF
TRBD2	.	TRBV5-6	TRBJ2-1	CASSFGLAGAYNEQFF
TRBD2	.	TRBV30	TRBJ2-1	CAWSIGDYNNEQFF
.	.	TRBV28	TRBJ2-3	CASSLAGEDTQYF
.	.	TRBV2	TRBJ1-3	CASRRVTIYF
.	.	TRBV7-8	TRBJ1-5	CASSLGQSNQPQHF
TRBD2	once	TRBV7-3	TRBJ2-5	CASSQGLAGGPNMETQYF
.	.	TRBV15	TRBJ1-5	CATSRVGAGPQHF
.	.	TRBV29-1	TRBJ1-4	CSVTGGEKLFF
TRBD2	.	TRBV5-1	TRBJ2-3	CASSMSGRAADTQYF
.	few	TRBV4-1	TRBJ1-5	CASSQDWENQPQHF
TRBD1	.	TRBV11-3	TRBJ1-4	CASSPDLGGRFEKLFF